This T cell receptor beta chain was identified in a study of graft-versus-host responses after intestinal transplantation (dated by TCRdb to 2020 to 2023). Turning to the overall study: Recipients received multivisceral, liver-intestinal, or isolated intestinal transplants. Graft-versus-host and host-versus-graft alloreactive T cell clones were tracked in the graft, circulation and bone marrow after intestinal transplantation using bulk TCR-beta CDR3 sequencing. To identify alloreactive clones, pre-transplant mixed lymphocyte reaction products were sequenced and compared with unstimulated pre-transplant donor and recipient T cells. Instead of going to the commercial service, samples from a few later patients were sequenced in-house on an Illumina MiSeq and processed with MiXCR. All recipients received anti-thymocyte globulin induction followed by maintenance tacrolimus and steroids for roughly 3 years. Donor T cell macrochimerism was defined as a peak of at least 4% donor T cells among recipient peripheral blood mononuclear cells. The cohort enrolled approximately 24 intestinal transplant recipients, one of whom was a retransplant, and a few patients without pretransplant specimens were excluded.

Points the paper makes about the study in general: GvH clones were found in recipient bone marrow, and some of the GvH clones appeared earlier in ileal mucosa or blood, which is consistent with an intestinal mucosal origin. Peak levels of circulating GvH clones were associated with declines in HvG clones early after transplant. Conclusions were limited by the relatively low number and heterogeneity of intestinal transplant patients. High GvH to HvG T cell clonal ratios were observed in the allografts of patients with donor T cell macrochimerism.

The library was made by the immunoSEQ multiplex PCR assay. For most patients, genomic DNA was isolated with the Qiagen DNeasy Blood and Tissue Kit and sent frozen to Adaptive Biotechnologies for TCR sequencing. Adaptive Biotechnologies carried out high-throughput TCR-beta CDR3 sequencing of genomic DNA for most patients. In the authors' own workflow: TCR sequencing data for over 15 patients were retrieved from Adaptive's ImmunoSEQ software; three other patients were processed with MiXCR and VDJtools. CD4 versus CD8 sorting errors were corrected by removing sequences found in both subsets at a frequency ratio below 5:1. CDR3 nucleotide sequences shared between donor and recipient were removed because the origin of such sequences could not be assigned. To count as alloreactive, a clone needed at least 2-fold expansion over unstimulated cells and a minimum CFSE-low frequency of 0.002% (template counts) or 0.001% (read counts). Clones were considered mappable if detected in sequenced pre-transplant spleen, lymph node, or MLR CFSE-low populations of the donor or recipient. The cumulative frequency of alloreactive clones was calculated as a percentage of all sequences, weighted by copy number. TCRdb mirrors the immuneACCESS table, restricted to in-frame sequences. Some clones are absent from its copies; in checked studies, under half trace to an unresolved V gene, and the reason for the others is unknown. That table supplies the V and J calls and clone size; D and trimming were determined from the DNA. The sample table contains about 88,000 clones; only one count was recorded for around 93% of them. 0.35% of the sample rests with the top ten.

To note about this clone: Its antigen target is currently unknown. Base qualities were left out, and no much larger clone turns up one base away.

In the paper's terms, the time point label means: cells obtained before transplantation from donor or recipient. CD3+CD4+ and CD3+CD8+ populations were FACS-sorted from unstimulated pre-transplant donor and recipient cells taken from spleen or lymph nodes. The origin of this receptor is a human donor who was the organ donor for an intestinal transplant. Sequences were derived from unstimulated CD4+ T cells sorted from spleen or lymph node cells, sampled before transplant.

CDR3 protein: CASSPRTGAEQFF. The DNA is as follows: TGTGCCAGCAGCCCTCGGACAGGGGCTGAGCAGTTCTTC. The receptor chain draws on TRBV5-8 and TRBJ2-1, with 9 junctional bases fitting TRBD1. Trimming removed 4 bases from V and 9 bases from J; the gene matches leave 5 bases unexplained. From the cysteine up to the phenylalanine, the CDR3 has a length of 13 residues. Only the CDR3 DNA is retained, 39 bases long and in frame from the first base. CDR1 and CDR2, looked up from the germline V gene, are SGHTS and YDEGEE.